This T cell receptor beta chain derives from a study of T cell clonality in common variable immunodeficiency. The ends lost 0 bases at V and 8 bases at J; junction bases unmatched: 4. Looked up from germline, CDR1 is KGHDR and CDR2 is SFDVKD. The CDR3 covers 15 residues. Sequenced by immunoSEQ multiplex PCR; TCRdb stores in-frame clones only, minus some. The counts give roughly 79,000 clones, none of them seen only once; approximately 0.84% is held by the top ten. This clone was found many times. With the read ending 3 residues before the CDR3 end, the germline J gene is used to fill in that end. Sequenced input: peripheral blood mononuclear cells. The sequence derives from a person between 18 and 70 years old in good health. This chain uses TRBV24-1 with TRBJ2-1, with TRBD1 matching 9 bases. CDR3: CATSDLATGGHEQFF. The covered CDR3 bases are TGTGCCACCAGTGATTTGGCGACAGGGGGGCATGAG.